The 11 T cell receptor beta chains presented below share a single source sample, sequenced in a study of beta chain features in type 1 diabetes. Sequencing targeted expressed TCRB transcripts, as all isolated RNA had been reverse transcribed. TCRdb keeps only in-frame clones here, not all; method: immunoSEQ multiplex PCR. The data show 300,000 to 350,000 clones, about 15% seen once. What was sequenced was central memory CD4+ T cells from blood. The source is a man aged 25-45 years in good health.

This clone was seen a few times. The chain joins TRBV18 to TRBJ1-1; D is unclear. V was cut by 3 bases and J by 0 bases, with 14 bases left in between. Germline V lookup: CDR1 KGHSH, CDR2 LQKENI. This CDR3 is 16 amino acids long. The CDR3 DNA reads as TGTGCCAGCTCACCGGCTAGGACGCAACTGAACACTGAAGCTTTCTTT. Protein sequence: CASSPARTQLNTEAFF.

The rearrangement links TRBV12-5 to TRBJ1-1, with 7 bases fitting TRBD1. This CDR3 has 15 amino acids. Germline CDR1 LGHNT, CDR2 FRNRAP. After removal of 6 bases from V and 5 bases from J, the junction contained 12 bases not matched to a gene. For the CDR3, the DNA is TGTGCTAGTGGGAACGACAGGGTAGGGAATACTGAAGCTTTCTTT. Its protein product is CASGNDRVGNTEAFF.

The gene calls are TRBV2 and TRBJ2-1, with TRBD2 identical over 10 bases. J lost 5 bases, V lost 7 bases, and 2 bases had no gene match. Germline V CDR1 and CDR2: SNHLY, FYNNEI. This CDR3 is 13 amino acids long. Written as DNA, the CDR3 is TGTGCCAGCAAGCGGGAGGGGCACAATGAGCAGTTCTTC. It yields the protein CASKREGHNEQFF. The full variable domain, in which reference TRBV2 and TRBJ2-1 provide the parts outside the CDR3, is EPEVTQTPSHQVTQMGQEVILRCVPISNHLYFYWYRQILGQKVEFLVSFYNNEISEKSEIFDDQFSVERPDGSNFTLKIRSTKLEDSAMYFCASKREGHNEQFFGPGTRLTVL.

CDR3 region: CASSGSGTSTDTQYF. As DNA, the CDR3 is TGTGCCAGCAGCGGAAGCGGGACCAGCACAGATACGCAGTATTTT. The chain links TRBV9 to TRBJ2-3; 7 nucleotides agree with TRBD2. Trimming took 3 bases from V and 0 from J; bases not matched to a gene: 4. The CDR3 spans 15 residues. Germline CDR1 SGDLS, CDR2 YYNGEE.

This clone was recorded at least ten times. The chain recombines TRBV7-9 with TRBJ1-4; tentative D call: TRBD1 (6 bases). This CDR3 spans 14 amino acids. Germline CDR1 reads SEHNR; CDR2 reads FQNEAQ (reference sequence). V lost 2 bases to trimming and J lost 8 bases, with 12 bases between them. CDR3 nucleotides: TGTGCCAGCAGCTTAAGCAGGGGAGACGAAAAACTGTTTTTT. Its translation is CASSLSRGDEKLFF.

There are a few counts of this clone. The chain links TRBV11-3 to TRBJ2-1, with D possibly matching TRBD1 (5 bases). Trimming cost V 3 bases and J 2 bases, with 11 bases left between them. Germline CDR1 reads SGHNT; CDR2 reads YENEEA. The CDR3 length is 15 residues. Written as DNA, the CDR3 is TGTGCCAGCAGCTTGAGCCAGGGTACCTACAATGAGCAGTTCTTC. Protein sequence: CASSLSQGTYNEQFF.

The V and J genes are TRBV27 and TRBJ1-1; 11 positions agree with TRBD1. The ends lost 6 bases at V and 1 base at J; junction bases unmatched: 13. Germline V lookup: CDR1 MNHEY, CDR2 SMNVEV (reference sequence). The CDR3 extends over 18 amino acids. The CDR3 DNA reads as TGTGCCAGCAGCCCAGGGACAGGGGGTTTCGGTAAGAACACTGAAGCTTTCTTT. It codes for CASSPGTGGFGKNTEAFF.

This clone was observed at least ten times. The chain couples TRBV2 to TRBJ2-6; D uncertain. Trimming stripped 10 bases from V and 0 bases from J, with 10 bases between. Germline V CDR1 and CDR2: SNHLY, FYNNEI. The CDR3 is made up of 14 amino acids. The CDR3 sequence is CATRANSGANVLTF. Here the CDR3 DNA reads TGTGCCACCCGGGCCAACTCTGGGGCCAACGTCCTGACTTTC.

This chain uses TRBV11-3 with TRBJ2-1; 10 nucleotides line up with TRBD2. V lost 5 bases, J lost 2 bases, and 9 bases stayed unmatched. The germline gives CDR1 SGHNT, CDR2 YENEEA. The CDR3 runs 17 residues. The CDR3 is CASSPTLSGGAYNEQFF. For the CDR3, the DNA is TGTGCCAGCAGCCCTACCCTCAGCGGGGGGGCCTACAATGAGCAGTTCTTC.

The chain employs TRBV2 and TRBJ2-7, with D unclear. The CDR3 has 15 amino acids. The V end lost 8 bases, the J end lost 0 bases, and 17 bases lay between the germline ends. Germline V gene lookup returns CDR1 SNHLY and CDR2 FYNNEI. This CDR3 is CASDPGPTPSYEQYF. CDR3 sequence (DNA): TGTGCCAGCGACCCGGGCCCTACTCCCTCCTACGAGCAGTACTTC. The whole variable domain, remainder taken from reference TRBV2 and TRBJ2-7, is EPEVTQTPSHQVTQMGQEVILRCVPISNHLYFYWYRQILGQKVEFLVSFYNNEISEKSEIFDDQFSVERPDGSNFTLKIRSTKLEDSAMYFCASDPGPTPSYEQYFGPGTRLTVT.

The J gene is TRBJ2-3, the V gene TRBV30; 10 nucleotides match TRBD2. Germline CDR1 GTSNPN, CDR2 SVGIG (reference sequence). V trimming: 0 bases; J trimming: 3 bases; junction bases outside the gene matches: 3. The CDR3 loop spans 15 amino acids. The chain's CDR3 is CAWSVSLAGTDTQYF. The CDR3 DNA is TGTGCCTGGAGTGTCTCACTAGCGGGAACAGATACGCAGTATTTT.